The clone carrying this T cell receptor beta chain has only one observation. Its cognate antigen is unknown. The data were obtained in a study of OX40 agonist ivuxolimab in advanced cancers. Study details: Averaging about 60 years in age, with a range of about 20 to 90, the cohort was around 85% male.

Overall study results and limits: At doses 0.1 to 3.0 mg/kg, CD4+ and CD8+ clones expanded.

The data were produced by immunoSEQ multiplex PCR, yet TCRdb's version contains in-frame clones alone and is incomplete. The sample yields 20,000 to 25,000 clones, 70% to 85% seen once. This CDR3 is built from 17 residues. Trimming took 2 bases from V and 7 from J, leaving 20 bases between them. CDR1 is SGHAT, CDR2 FQNNGV, per germline. This specimen was CD4+ or CD8+ T cells sorted from blood, taken in a trial of the OX40 agonist ivuxolimab. The gene calls are TRBV11-2 and TRBJ1-4, with a possible D match to TRBD1 (5 bases). The TCR was taken from an adult with an advanced solid tumor such as melanoma, head and neck, liver or kidney cancer. The CDR3 loop reads CASSLSRGGVFGEKLFF. The CDR3 coding sequence is TGTGCCAGCAGCTTAAGTCGTGGGGGAGTGTTTGGTGAAAAACTGTTTTTT.